This paragraph covers one T cell receptor (beta chain) sequence. Preparation of the TCRbeta library was carried out with unique molecular identifiers. Each CDR3 protein gets one entry after TCRdb re-called the PCR reads with MiXCR. The sample holds some 550,000 distinct CDR3 sequences, approximately 20% seen once. The sample originates from a study of T-cell reconstitution after alpha-beta-depleted transplantation in children. This TCR derives from a human donor who donated a stem cell graft to a child with acute lymphoblastic leukemia. This sample comprised PBMCs from the stem cell graft donor, obtained from the stem cell graft.

In DNA, the CDR3 is TGCGCCAGCAGCCAGCATCAGACTAGCGGGAGTGCAGATACGCAGTATTTT. Amino acid sequence: CASSQHQTSGSADTQYF. The J gene is TRBJ2-3, the V gene TRBV4-1; 12 bases line up with TRBD2. The germline CDR1 and CDR2 sequences are MGHRA and YSYEKL. The CDR3 has 17 residues. V was pared by 3 bases and J by 4 bases, with 8 bases of the junction left unmatched.